Listed below are T cell receptor beta chains from one sample, sequenced in a study of CD8+CD57+ T cells in acquired aplastic anemia. TCRdb ran MiXCR on the reads and lists one entry per CDR3 protein. The sample includes about 190,000 distinct CDR3 sequences, roughly half of them seen just once. The sequenced sample was sorted CD4+, CD8+, or CD8+CD57+ T cells (not recorded which) from PBMCs. The receptors originated from a human donor in good health, serving as a control. Each CDR3 is given with its conserved first and last residue. The order of the fields is CDR3 protein, CDR3 DNA, J gene, V gene, D gene, clone size. The D gene is left open where the match is weak. Clone size, where shown, is once, few, many, or a class for clones that have expanded.

CDR3aa: CASSLERGSPYGYTF; CDR3nt: TGCGCCAGCAGCTTGGAGAGGGGTTCACCCTATGGCTACACCTTC; j_gene: TRBJ1-2; v_gene: TRBV4-1; d_gene: .; abundance: few
CDR3aa: CASSSAAQGSYGYTF; CDR3nt: TGCGCCAGCAGCTCTGCGGCCCAGGGGAGCTATGGCTACACCTTC; j_gene: TRBJ1-2; v_gene: TRBV4-3; d_gene: .; abundance: many
CDR3aa: CASSAGGLAGKETQYF; CDR3nt: TGTGCCAGCAGCGCAGGCGGACTAGCAGGGAAAGAGACCCAGTACTTC; j_gene: TRBJ2-5; v_gene: TRBV9; d_gene: TRBD2; abundance: many
CDR3aa: CASSDQTGRIYGYTF; CDR3nt: TGTGCCAGCAGTGATCAAACAGGGCGAATCTATGGCTACACCTTC; j_gene: TRBJ1-2; v_gene: TRBV6-1; d_gene: .; abundance: once
CDR3aa: CASSYIPGGISSYNSPLHF; CDR3nt: TGTGCCAGCAGTTATATCCCAGGCGGAATAAGCTCCTATAATTCACCCCTCCACTTT; j_gene: TRBJ1-6; v_gene: TRBV6-2/TRBV6-3; d_gene: .; abundance: .
CDR3aa: CASSLLTSGGGEQFF; CDR3nt: TGTGCCAGCAGCTTACTGACTAGCGGGGGGGGTGAGCAGTTCTTC; j_gene: TRBJ2-1; v_gene: TRBV7-9; d_gene: TRBD2; abundance: .
CDR3aa: CASSIPRGTHNSPLHF; CDR3nt: TGTGCCAGTAGCATCCCGAGAGGGACCCATAATTCACCCCTCCACTTT; j_gene: TRBJ1-6; v_gene: TRBV19; d_gene: .; abundance: .
CDR3aa: CASSHGRTGELFF; CDR3nt: TGTGCCAGCAGCCATGGACGGACCGGGGAGCTGTTTTTT; j_gene: TRBJ2-2; v_gene: TRBV7-3; d_gene: .; abundance: .
CDR3aa: CASSTGTGREKLFF; CDR3nt: TGTGCCAGTAGTACCGGGACAGGCCGGGAAAAACTGTTTTTT; j_gene: TRBJ1-4; v_gene: TRBV19; d_gene: TRBD1; abundance: .
CDR3aa: CASSLQGEGYEQYF; CDR3nt: TGCGCCAGCAGCTTGCAGGGGGAGGGCTACGAGCAGTACTTC; j_gene: TRBJ2-7; v_gene: TRBV5-1; d_gene: .; abundance: .
CDR3aa: CASSRTGFGGYTF; CDR3nt: TGTGCCAGCAGTCGAACAGGGTTCGGTGGCTACACCTTC; j_gene: TRBJ1-2; v_gene: TRBV6-2/TRBV6-3; d_gene: .; abundance: .
CDR3aa: CASSQDIRRQGIGGANVLTF; CDR3nt: TGTGCCAGCAGCCAAGACATCCGGAGACAGGGGATTGGTGGGGCCAACGTCCTGACTTTC; j_gene: TRBJ2-6; v_gene: TRBV14; d_gene: TRBD1; abundance: many
CDR3aa: CASSPQVTGPETQYF; CDR3nt: TGTGCCAGCAGCCCCCAAGTTACGGGGCCCGAGACCCAGTACTTC; j_gene: TRBJ2-5; v_gene: TRBV2; d_gene: .; abundance: .
CDR3aa: CASNRERNQPQHF; CDR3nt: TGTGCCAGTAATCGGGAGAGGAATCAGCCCCAGCATTTT; j_gene: TRBJ1-5; v_gene: TRBV19; d_gene: .; abundance: .
CDR3aa: CASSAQGNYYTF; CDR3nt: TGTGCCAGCAGCGCACAGGGGAATTACTACACCTTC; j_gene: TRBJ1-2; v_gene: TRBV7-9; d_gene: TRBD1; abundance: .
CDR3aa: CASSYSGEQYF; CDR3nt: TGTGCCAGCAGTTACTCGGGCGAGCAGTACTTC; j_gene: TRBJ2-7; v_gene: TRBV6-5; d_gene: .; abundance: many
CDR3aa: CASSPGSGNSPLHF; CDR3nt: TGTGCCAGTAGTCCAGGGTCGGGAAATTCACCCCTCCACTTT; j_gene: TRBJ1-6; v_gene: TRBV19; d_gene: .; abundance: .
CDR3aa: CASSISAIGAFF; CDR3nt: TGTGCCAGTAGTATTTCGGCCATCGGGGCTTTCTTT; j_gene: TRBJ1-1; v_gene: TRBV19; d_gene: .; abundance: .
CDR3aa: CTSSSRQSNEKLFF; CDR3nt: TGTACCAGCAGCTCCAGACAGTCTAATGAAAAACTGTTTTTT; j_gene: TRBJ1-4; v_gene: TRBV11-2; d_gene: .; abundance: .
CDR3aa: CASSQRATGLADTQYF; CDR3nt: TGTGCCAGCAGCCAAAGGGCGACAGGGCTTGCAGATACGCAGTATTTT; j_gene: TRBJ2-3; v_gene: TRBV7-2; d_gene: TRBD1; abundance: .